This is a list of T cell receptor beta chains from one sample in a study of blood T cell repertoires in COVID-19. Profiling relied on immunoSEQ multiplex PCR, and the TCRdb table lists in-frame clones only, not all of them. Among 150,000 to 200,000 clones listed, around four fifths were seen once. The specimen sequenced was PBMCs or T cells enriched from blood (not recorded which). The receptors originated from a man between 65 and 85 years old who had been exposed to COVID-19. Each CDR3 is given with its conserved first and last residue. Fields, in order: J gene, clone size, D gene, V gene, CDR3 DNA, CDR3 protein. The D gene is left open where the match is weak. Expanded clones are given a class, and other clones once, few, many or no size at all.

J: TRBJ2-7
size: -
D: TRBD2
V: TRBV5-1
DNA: TGCGCCAGCAGCCTCCTGCCGGGACTAGAGGTCGAGCAGTACTTC
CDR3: CASSLLPGLEVEQYF

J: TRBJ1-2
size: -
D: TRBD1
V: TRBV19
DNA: TGTGCCAGTAGTAGGAACCGCCCGGGACAGGGGAATGGCTACACCTTC
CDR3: CASSRNRPGQGNGYTF

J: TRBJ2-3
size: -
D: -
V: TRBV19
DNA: TGTGCCAGTAGCTTAACAGGAGTCTACACAGATACGCAGTATTTT
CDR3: CASSLTGVYTDTQYF

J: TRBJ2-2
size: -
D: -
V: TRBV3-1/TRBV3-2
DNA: TGTGCCAGCAGCCAATCGGACTTGAACACCGGGGAGCTGTTTTTT
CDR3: CASSQSDLNTGELFF

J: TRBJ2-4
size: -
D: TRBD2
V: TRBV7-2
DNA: TGTGCCAGCAGCTTAGTCGGACTAGCGGGGGGTTCCAAAAACATTCAGTACTTC
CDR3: CASSLVGLAGGSKNIQYF

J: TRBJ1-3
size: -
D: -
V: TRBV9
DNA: TGTGCCAGCAGCTCCACTGGAAACACCATATATTTT
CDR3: CASSSTGNTIYF

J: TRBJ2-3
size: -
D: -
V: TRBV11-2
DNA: TGTGCCAGCAGCCCGCCGGGATCCAACACAGATACGCAGTATTTT
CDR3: CASSPPGSNTDTQYF

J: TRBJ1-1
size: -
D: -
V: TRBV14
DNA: TGTGCCAGCAGCCAAATGACAGACACTGAAGCTTTCTTT
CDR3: CASSQMTDTEAFF

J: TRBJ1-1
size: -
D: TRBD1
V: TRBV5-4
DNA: TGTGCCAGCAGCTTGGGACAGGGGCGGAACACTGAAGCTTTCTTT
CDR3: CASSLGQGRNTEAFF

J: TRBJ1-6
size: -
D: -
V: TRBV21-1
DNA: -
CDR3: CASSKGVGRGALSSPLHF

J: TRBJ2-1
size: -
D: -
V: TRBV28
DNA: TGTGCCAGCAGTTTATCTCCGGGCAATGAGCAGTTCTTC
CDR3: CASSLSPGNEQFF

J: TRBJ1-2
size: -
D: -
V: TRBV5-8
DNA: TGTGCCAGCAGCTTGGGCCCGACAGGCTACACCTTC
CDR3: CASSLGPTGYTF

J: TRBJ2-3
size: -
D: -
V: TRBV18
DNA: TGTGCCAGCTCACCACCCGGGACAGATACGCAGTATTTT
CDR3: CASSPPGTDTQYF

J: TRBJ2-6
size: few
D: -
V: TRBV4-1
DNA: TGCGCCAGCAGCCAAGACTGGGGGCCTGGGGCCAACGTCCTGACTTTC
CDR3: CASSQDWGPGANVLTF

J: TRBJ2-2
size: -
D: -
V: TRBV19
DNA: TGTGCCAGTAGTCCGAGGGTCCTTGAGCTGTTTTTT
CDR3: CASSPRVLELFF

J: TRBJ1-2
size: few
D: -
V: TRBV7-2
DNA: TGTGCCAGCAGCCTAGACAGGAATACCTACGGCTACACCTTC
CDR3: CASSLDRNTYGYTF

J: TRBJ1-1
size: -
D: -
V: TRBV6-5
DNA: TGTGCCAGCAGCTCTTACTACAGGGACACTGAAGCTTTCTTT
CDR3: CASSSYYRDTEAFF

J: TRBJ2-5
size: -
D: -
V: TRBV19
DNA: TGTGCCAGTAGTATAGCTTCCGGGGCAGTTGGGGGCCCAGAGACCCAGTACTTC
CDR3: CASSIASGAVGGPETQYF

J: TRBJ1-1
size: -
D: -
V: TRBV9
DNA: TGTGCCAGCAGCTCCCAACTTGGGGGGACTGAAGCTTTCTTT
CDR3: CASSSQLGGTEAFF

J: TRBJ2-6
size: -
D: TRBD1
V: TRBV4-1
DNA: TGCGCCAGCAGCCCTCAGACAGGGGTAATCTCTGGGGCCAACGTCCTGACTTTC
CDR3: CASSPQTGVISGANVLTF

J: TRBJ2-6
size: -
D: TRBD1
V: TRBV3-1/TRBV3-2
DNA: TGTGCCAGCAGCCAATTGAGCGGAGCTGGACAGGGGGCCGGGGCCAACGTCCTGACTTTC
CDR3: CASSQLSGAGQGAGANVLTF

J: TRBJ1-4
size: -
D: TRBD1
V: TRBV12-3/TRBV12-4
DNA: TGTGCCAGCAGTTTGACAGGGAGACTGTTTTTT
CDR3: CASSLTGRLFF

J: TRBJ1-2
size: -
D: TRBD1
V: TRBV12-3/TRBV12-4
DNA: TGTGCCAGCAAGTCAGGACAGGGGGCCCGCTACACCTTC
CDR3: CASKSGQGARYTF

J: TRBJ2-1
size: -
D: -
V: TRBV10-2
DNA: TGCGCCACCCAGCGTGGCTCCTACAATGAGCAGTTCTTC
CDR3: CATQRGSYNEQFF

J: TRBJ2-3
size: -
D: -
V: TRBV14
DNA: TGTGCCAGCAGCCAAGATAGCGAGGACAGTCGCACAGATACGCAGTATTTT
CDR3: CASSQDSEDSRTDTQYF

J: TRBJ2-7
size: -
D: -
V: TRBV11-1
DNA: TGTGCCAGCAGCCTACCGGGACTGACCTCCTACGAGCAGTACTTC
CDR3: CASSLPGLTSYEQYF

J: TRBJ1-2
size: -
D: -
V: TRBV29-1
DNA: TGCAGCGTTGTAGGTACAGGGCTCTATGGCTACACCTTC
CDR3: CSVVGTGLYGYTF

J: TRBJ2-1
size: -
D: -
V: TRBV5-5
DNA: TGTGCCAGCAGCTTGCGGTCTGCCAGGAAGGAGGCCGAACCGCAGTTCTTC
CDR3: CASSLRSARKEAEPQFF

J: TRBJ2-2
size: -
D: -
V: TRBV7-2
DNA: TGTGCCAGCAGTCGTACCGGGACTTCAACCGGGGAGCTGTTTTTT
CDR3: CASSRTGTSTGELFF

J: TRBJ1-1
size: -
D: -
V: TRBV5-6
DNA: TGTGCCAGCAGCCCTTGGGGGGTTGTCGGATTGGACACTGAAGCTTTCTTT
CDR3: CASSPWGVVGLDTEAFF

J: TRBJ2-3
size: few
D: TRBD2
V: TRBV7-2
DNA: TGTGCCAGCCTTCTTCTAGCGGGGGGCACAGATACGCAGTATTTT
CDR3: CASLLLAGGTDTQYF

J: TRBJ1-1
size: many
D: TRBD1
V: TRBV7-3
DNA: TGTGCCAGCAGCTCTCTTACAGGGGCTGAAGCTTTCTTT
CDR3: CASSSLTGAEAFF

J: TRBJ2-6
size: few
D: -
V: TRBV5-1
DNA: TGCGCCAGCAGCGAGGCCTCTGGGGCCAACGTCCTGACTTTC
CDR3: CASSEASGANVLTF

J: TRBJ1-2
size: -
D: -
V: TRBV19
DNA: TGTGCCAGTAGTGATTCGCTGCGACAGAACTATGGCTACACCTTC
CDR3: CASSDSLRQNYGYTF

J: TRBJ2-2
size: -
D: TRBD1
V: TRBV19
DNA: TGTGCCAGTAGTAGAGACAGGGGTGGCACCGGGGAGCTGTTTTTT
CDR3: CASSRDRGGTGELFF

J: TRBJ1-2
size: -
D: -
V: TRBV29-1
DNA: TGCAGCGCTACCCACAGCTATGGCTACACCTTC
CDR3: CSATHSYGYTF

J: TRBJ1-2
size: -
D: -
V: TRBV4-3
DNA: TGCGCCAGCCGGGGGGGGAACTATGGCTACACCTTC
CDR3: CASRGGNYGYTF

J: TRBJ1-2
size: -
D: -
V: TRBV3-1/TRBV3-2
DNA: TGTGCCAGCAGCCAAGAGCCAGGTAACTATGGCTACACCTTC
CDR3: CASSQEPGNYGYTF

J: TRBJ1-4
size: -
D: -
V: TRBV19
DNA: TGTGCCAGTAGGGAGGCGCCAACTAATGAAAAACTGTTTTTT
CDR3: CASREAPTNEKLFF